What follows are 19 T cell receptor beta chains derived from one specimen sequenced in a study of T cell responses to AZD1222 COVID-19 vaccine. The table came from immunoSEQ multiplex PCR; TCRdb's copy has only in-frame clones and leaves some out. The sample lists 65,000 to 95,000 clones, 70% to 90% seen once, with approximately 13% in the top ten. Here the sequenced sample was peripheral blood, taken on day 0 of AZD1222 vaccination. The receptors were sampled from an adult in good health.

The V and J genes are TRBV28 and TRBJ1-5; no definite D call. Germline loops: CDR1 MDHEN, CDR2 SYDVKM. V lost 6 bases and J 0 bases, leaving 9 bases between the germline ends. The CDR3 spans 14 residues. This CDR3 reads CASRPGGSNQPQHF. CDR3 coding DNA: TGTGCCAGCAGGCCTGGCGGTAGCAATCAGCCCCAGCATTTT.

CDR3 DNA: TGTGCCAGCAGCCCCAGACTAGCGGGGGCGGGTGAGCAGTTCTTC. It specifies CASSPRLAGAGEQFF. The V gene is TRBV7-3, the J gene TRBJ2-1; 12 nucleotides line up with TRBD2. The CDR3 is 15 amino acids. Germline V gene data show CDR1 as SGHTA and CDR2 as FQGTGA. Trimming cost V 5 bases and J 9 bases; bases outside gene matches: 8.

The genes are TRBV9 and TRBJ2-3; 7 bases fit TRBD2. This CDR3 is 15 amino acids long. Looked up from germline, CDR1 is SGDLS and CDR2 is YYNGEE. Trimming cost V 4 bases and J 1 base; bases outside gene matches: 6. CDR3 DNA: TGTGCCAGCAGCACCGCTAGCGGAGGCACAGATACGCAGTATTTT. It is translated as CASSTASGGTDTQYF.

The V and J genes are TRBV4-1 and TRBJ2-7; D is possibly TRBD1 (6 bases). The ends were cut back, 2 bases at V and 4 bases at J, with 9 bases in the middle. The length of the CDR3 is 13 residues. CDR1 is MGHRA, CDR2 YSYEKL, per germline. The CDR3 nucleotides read TGCGCCAGCAGCCAACACAGGGAATACGAGCAGTACTTC. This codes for CASSQHREYEQYF.

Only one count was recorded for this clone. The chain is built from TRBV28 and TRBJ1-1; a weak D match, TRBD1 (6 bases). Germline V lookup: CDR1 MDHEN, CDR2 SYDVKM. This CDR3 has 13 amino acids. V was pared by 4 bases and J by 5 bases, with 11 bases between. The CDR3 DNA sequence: TGTGCCAGCAGTTCGCCAGGGGTTACTGAAGCTTTCTTT. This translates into CASSSPGVTEAFF.

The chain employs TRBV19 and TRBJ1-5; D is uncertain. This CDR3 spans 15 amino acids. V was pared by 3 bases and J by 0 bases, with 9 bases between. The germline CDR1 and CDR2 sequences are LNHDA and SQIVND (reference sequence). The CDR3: CASSMSGYSNQPQHF. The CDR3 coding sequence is TGTGCCAGTAGTATGTCTGGTTATAGCAATCAGCCCCAGCATTTT.

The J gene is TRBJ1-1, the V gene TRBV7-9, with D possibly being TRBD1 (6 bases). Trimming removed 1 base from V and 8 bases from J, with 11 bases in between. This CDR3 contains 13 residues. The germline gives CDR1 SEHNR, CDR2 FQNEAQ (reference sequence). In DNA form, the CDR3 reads TGTGCCAGCAGCTTAGTGTGGACAGAAGAAGCTTTCTTT. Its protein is CASSLVWTEEAFF.

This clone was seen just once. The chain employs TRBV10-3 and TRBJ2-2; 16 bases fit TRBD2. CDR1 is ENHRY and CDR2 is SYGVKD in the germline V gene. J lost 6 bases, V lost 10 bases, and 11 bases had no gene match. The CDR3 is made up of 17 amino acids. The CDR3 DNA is TGTGCCACACCCGGGACTAGCGGGGGGGCGCACCCCGGGGAGCTGTTTTTT. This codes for CATPGTSGGAHPGELFF.

The CDR3 DNA reads as TGCAGTGCTAGTGGGCGGGGCAGGGGTCAGTTCTTC. It encodes CSASGRGRGQFF. The rearrangement joins TRBV20-1 to TRBJ2-1; tentatively, D is TRBD1 or TRBD2 (6 bases each). V dropped 3 bases and J dropped 13 bases, with 16 bases sitting between them. Germline CDR1 DFQATT, CDR2 SNEGSKA (reference sequence). The CDR3 length is 12 residues.

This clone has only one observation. Here the CDR3 reads CASSLRGTYGYTF. The CDR3 coding sequence is TGTGCCAGCAGCCTCCGGGGAACCTATGGCTACACCTTC. The chain has TRBV27 and TRBJ1-2; the D is unclear. Trimming removed 6 bases from V and 4 bases from J, with 12 bases in between. The germline V gene encodes CDR1 MNHEY and CDR2 SMNVEV (reference sequence). This CDR3 contains 13 residues.

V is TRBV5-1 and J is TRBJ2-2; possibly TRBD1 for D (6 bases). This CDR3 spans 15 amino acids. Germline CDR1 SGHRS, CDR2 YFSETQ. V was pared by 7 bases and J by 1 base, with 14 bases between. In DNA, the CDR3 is TGCGCCAGCGGGTACCTGACAGGGAACACCGGGGAGCTGTTTTTT. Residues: CASGYLTGNTGELFF.

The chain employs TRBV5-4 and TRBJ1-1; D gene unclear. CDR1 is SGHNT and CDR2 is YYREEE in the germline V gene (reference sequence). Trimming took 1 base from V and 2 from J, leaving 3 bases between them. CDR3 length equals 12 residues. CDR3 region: CASSLINTEAFF. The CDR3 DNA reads TGTGCCAGCAGCTTGATCAACACTGAAGCTTTCTTT.

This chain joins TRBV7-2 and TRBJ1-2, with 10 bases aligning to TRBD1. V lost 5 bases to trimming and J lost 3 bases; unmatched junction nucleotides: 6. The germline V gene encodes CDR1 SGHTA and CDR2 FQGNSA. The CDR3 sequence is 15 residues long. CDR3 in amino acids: CASSPSTGGDYGYTF. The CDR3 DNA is TGTGCCAGCAGCCCGTCGACAGGGGGCGACTATGGCTACACCTTC.

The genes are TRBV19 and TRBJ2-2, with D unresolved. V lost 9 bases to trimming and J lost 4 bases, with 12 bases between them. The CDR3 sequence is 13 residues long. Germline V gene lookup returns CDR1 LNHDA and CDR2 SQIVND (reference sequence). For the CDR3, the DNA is TGTGCCAGCCAACGACAAGGCACCGGGGAGCTGTTTTTT. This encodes CASQRQGTGELFF. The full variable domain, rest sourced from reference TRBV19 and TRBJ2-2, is DGGITQSPKYLFRKEGQNVTLSCEQNLNHDAMYWYRQDPGQGLRLIYYSQIVNDFQKGDIAEGYSVSREKKESFPLTVTSAQKNPTAFYLCASQRQGTGELFFGEGSRLTVL.

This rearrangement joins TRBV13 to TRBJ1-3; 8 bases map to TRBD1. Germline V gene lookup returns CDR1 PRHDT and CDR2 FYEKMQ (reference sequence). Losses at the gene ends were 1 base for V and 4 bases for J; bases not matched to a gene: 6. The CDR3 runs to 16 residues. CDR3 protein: CASSLEPRGLGNTIYF. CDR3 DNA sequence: TGTGCCAGCAGCTTAGAGCCCAGGGGGCTCGGAAACACCATATATTTT.

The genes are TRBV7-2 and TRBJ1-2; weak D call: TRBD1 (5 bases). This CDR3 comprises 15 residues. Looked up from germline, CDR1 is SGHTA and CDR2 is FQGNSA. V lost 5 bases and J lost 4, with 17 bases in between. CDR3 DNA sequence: TGTGCCAGCAGCCCGTCTTTCTCAGGGTCCTATGGCTACACCTTC. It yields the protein CASSPSFSGSYGYTF.

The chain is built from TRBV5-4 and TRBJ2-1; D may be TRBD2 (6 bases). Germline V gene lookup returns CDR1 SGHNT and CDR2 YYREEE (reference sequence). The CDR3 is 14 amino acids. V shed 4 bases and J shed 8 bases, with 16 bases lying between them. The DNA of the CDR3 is TGTGCCAGCAGCCTCGGGACTCTGTCATATGAGCAGTTCTTC. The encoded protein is CASSLGTLSYEQFF.

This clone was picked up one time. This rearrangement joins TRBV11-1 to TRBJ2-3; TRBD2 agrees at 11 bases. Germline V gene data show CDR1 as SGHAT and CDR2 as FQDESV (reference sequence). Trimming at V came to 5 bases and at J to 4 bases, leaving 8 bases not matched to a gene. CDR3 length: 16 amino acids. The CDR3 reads CASSALGTSGADTQYF. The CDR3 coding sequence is TGTGCCAGCAGCGCCCTCGGGACTAGCGGTGCAGATACGCAGTATTTT.

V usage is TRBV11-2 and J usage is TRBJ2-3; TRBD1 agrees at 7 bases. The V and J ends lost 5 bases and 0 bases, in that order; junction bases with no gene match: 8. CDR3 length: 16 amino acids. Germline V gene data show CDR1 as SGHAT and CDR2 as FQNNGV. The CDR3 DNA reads TGTGCCAGCAGCATGAGACGGGACAGTAGCACAGATACGCAGTATTTT. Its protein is CASSMRRDSSTDTQYF. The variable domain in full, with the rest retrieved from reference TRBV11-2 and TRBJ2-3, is EAGVAQSPRYKIIEKRQSVAFWCNPISGHATLYWYQQILGQGPKLLIQFQNNGVVDDSQLPKDRFSAERLKGVDSTLKIQPAKLEDSAVYLCASSMRRDSSTDTQYFGPGTRLTVL.